Each of the 20 T cell receptor beta chains below was sequenced from the same sample in a study of blood T cell repertoires in COVID-19 (dated by TCRdb to the early 2020s). The protocol used for the library was the immunoSEQ multiplex PCR assay. What TCRdb holds here is the immuneACCESS table cut down to in-frame rearrangements. Part of the clones is not present; checked against another copy, under half of the missing clones reflect an unresolved V gene, and the others are unexplained. In all, the sample holds more than 400,000 clones, and roughly 85% of those were seen once. The top ten constitute 3.2% of the sample. The sequenced material came from peripheral blood. These receptors all come from a human donor in a cohort sampled during active COVID-19.

The J gene is TRBJ2-3, the V gene TRBV7-4; tentatively, D is TRBD1 (5 bases). From germline, CDR1 is SGHVT and CDR2 SQSDAQ. CDR3 length: 16 amino acids. Trimming pared 2 bases from V and 4 bases from J, leaving 16 bases between. DNA of the CDR3: TGTGCCAGCAGCTTATTTTCTTTCAGGGAATCAGATACGCAGTATTTT. Translating gives CASSLFSFRESDTQYF.

This sequence joins TRBV3-1 (or the pseudogene TRBV3-2) and TRBJ1-1, with TRBD1 matching 7 bases. The germline V gene encodes CDR1 LGHDT and CDR2 YNNKEL (reference sequence). The CDR3 contains 12 residues. The junction had 6 bases not matched to a gene; V was cut back by 3 bases and J by 11 bases. CDR3 DNA sequence: TGTGCCAGCAGCCACTACGACAGGGAGGCTTTCTTT. It translates to CASSHYDREAFF.

The chain couples TRBV29-1 to TRBJ2-1; 8 bases are shared with TRBD2. The CDR3 contains 15 residues. Germline-derived CDR1 and CDR2 are SQVTM and ANQGSEA. J was trimmed by 7 bases and V by 7 bases; bases with no gene match: 15. The CDR3 sequence is CSAHQASGSRNEQFF. CDR3 DNA sequence: TGCAGCGCCCATCAGGCCAGCGGGAGTAGGAATGAGCAGTTCTTC.

This sequence joins TRBV9 and TRBJ1-1; D unresolved. Germline loops: CDR1 SGDLS, CDR2 YYNGEE. The CDR3 sequence is 14 residues long. V gave up 4 bases and J gave up 4 bases, with 14 bases separating them. Here the CDR3 DNA reads TGTGCCAGCAGCTTTACCGGGATCGCCACTGAAGCTTTCTTT. This codes for CASSFTGIATEAFF.

This clone appeared once. The J gene is TRBJ2-7, the V gene TRBV5-6; perhaps TRBD1 as D (6 bases). The ends were cut back, 0 bases at V and 7 bases at J, with 17 bases in the middle. The CDR3 contains 15 residues. Germline V gene lookup returns CDR1 SGHDT and CDR2 YYEEEE. The CDR3 DNA follows: TGTGCCAGCAGCTTGGGTGGGGGCGGATCTCGGGAGCAGTACTTC. Translated: CASSLGGGGSREQYF.

The chain has TRBV27 and TRBJ1-2; no reliable D call. This CDR3 is 13 amino acids long. Germline values: CDR1 MNHEY, CDR2 SMNVEV (reference sequence). Trimming took 2 bases from V and 2 from J, leaving 6 bases between them. CDR3 sequence: CASSLSRNYGYTF. In DNA, the CDR3 is TGTGCCAGCAGTTTAAGCAGGAACTATGGCTACACCTTC.

The rearrangement uses TRBV7-2 and TRBJ1-2, with 11 bases fitting TRBD1. Trimming removed 3 bases from V and 8 bases from J; junction bases left unmatched: 14. CDR1 SGHTA and CDR2 FQGNSA come from the germline V gene. The CDR3 is 17 amino acids. The CDR3 DNA reads as TGTGCCAGCAGCTTCGTCGGACAGGGGGCGACTCAGGGCGGCTACACCTTC. This codes for CASSFVGQGATQGGYTF.

The chain has TRBV9 and TRBJ2-5; D is ambiguous. CDR3 size: 12 residues. V lost 1 base and J 4 bases, leaving 5 bases between the germline ends. Germline CDR1 SGDLS, CDR2 YYNGEE. DNA of the CDR3: TGTGCCAGCAGCGTAACTGGAGAGACCCAGTACTTC. Protein sequence: CASSVTGETQYF.

The chain combines TRBV28 with TRBJ1-3, with 9 bases aligning to TRBD1. From germline, CDR1 is MDHEN and CDR2 SYDVKM. Germline trimming cut 5 bases from V and 2 bases from J; bases unmatched to any gene: 4. The CDR3 loop spans 15 amino acids. CDR3 sequence (DNA): TGTGCCAGCAGTAAACAGGGGGCGCCTGGAAACACCATATATTTT. Protein product: CASSKQGAPGNTIYF.

This chain joins TRBV7-2 and TRBJ2-3; 8 bases are shared with TRBD2. V lost 5 bases to trimming and J lost 6 bases; unmatched junction nucleotides: 16. The CDR3 runs to 17 residues. CDR1 is SGHTA, CDR2 FQGNSA, per germline. CDR3 sequence reads: CASSEGAGGAGVDTQYF. CDR3 bases: TGTGCCAGCAGCGAAGGGGCTGGTGGAGCGGGAGTGGATACGCAGTATTTT.

This clone appeared a few times. The V and J genes are TRBV20-1 and TRBJ2-5; TRBD1 might be the D (6 bases). The CDR3 totals 14 residues. CDR1 is DFQATT, CDR2 SNEGSKA, per germline (reference sequence). V was shortened by 3 bases and J by 3 bases, with 14 bases between the two germline ends. DNA of the CDR3: TGCAGTGCTAGTACAGGGTACGGGGAAGAGACCCAGTACTTC. Amino acids: CSASTGYGEETQYF.

On this clone itself: The junction and the germline gene differ at one end; a read error may be behind it. V usage is TRBV10-3 and J usage is TRBJ1-6; possibly TRBD1 for D (6 bases). The germline CDR1 and CDR2 sequences are ENHRY and SYGVKD. The CDR3 loop spans 16 amino acids. CDR3 sequence (DNA): TGTGCCATCAGTGAAAACAGGGTGGACGCGAATTCGCCCCTCCACTTT. Its translation is CAISENRVDANSPLHF.

The chain employs TRBV29-1 and TRBJ2-7; a possible D gene is TRBD2 (5 bases). Germline V lookup: CDR1 SQVTM, CDR2 ANQGSEA. The V end was cut by 8 bases, the J end by 7 bases, with 18 bases between. The CDR3 is made up of 12 amino acids. The CDR3 protein is CSIRPTSGEQYF. DNA of the CDR3: TGCAGCATCCGACCGACTTCGGGGGAGCAGTACTTC.

The V call is TRBV6-5, the J call TRBJ1-5, with D hard to call. CDR3 length equals 15 residues. V was trimmed by 5 bases and J by 3 bases, leaving 14 bases between them. The germline V gene has CDR1 MNHEY and CDR2 SVGAGI. The CDR3 spells CASSNSGTNNQPQHF. The CDR3 DNA is TGTGCCAGCAGTAATTCAGGAACCAACAATCAGCCCCAGCATTTT.

The CDR3 nucleotides are TGTGCCAGCAGTTTCGGGACAACATCATACGAGCAGTACTTC. It codes for CASSFGTTSYEQYF. V gene TRBV11-2 combines with J gene TRBJ2-7; possibly TRBD1 for D (6 bases). The ends were cut back, 6 bases at V and 4 bases at J, with 16 bases in the middle. Per the germline V gene, CDR1 is SGHAT and CDR2 is FQNNGV. CDR3 length: 14 residues.

The chain links TRBV30 to TRBJ1-2; 7 nucleotides match TRBD1. The CDR3 length is 15 residues. Germline V CDR1 and CDR2: GTSNPN, SVGIG (reference sequence). Trimming took 2 bases from V and 8 from J; bases not matched to a gene: 14. The CDR3 region has the DNA TGTGCCTGGAGTCCAGACAGGGTACGTGAGGGAGGCTACACCTTC. It codes for CAWSPDRVREGGYTF.

V usage is TRBV28 and J usage is TRBJ2-5; 9 bases are a match to TRBD1. V trimming: 6 bases; J trimming: 3 bases; junction bases outside the gene matches: 11. The germline CDR1 and CDR2 sequences are MDHEN and SYDVKM. CDR3 length equals 16 residues. The CDR3 is CASSISETGGEETQYF. As DNA, the CDR3 is TGTGCCAGCAGCATTTCCGAGACAGGGGGAGAAGAGACCCAGTACTTC.

V is TRBV19 and J is TRBJ2-7; 9 nucleotides align to TRBD1. The V gene end was trimmed by 5 bases and the J gene end by 0 bases; junction bases not matched to a gene: 5. CDR1 and CDR2 from the germline V gene are LNHDA and SQIVND (reference sequence). This CDR3 is built from 15 residues. Written as DNA, the CDR3 is TGTGCCAGTAGTCCATCGGACAGGGGCTCCTACGAGCAGTACTTC. As protein: CASSPSDRGSYEQYF.

The rearrangement joins TRBV6-5 to TRBJ2-1, with TRBD2 identical over 7 bases. Germline V CDR1 and CDR2: MNHEY, SVGAGI. CDR3 length: 13 residues. V gave up 6 bases and J gave up 4 bases; unmatched junction bases: 3. DNA for the CDR3: TGTGCCAGCAGGAGCGGGACTTACAATGAGCAGTTCTTC. Its protein product is CASRSGTYNEQFF.

The genes are TRBV7-3 and TRBJ2-1; D is uncertain. Germline CDR1 reads SGHTA; CDR2 reads FQGTGA. The CDR3 sequence is 15 residues long. The V gene lost 1 base and the J gene lost 4 bases, with 11 bases spanning the gap. DNA for the CDR3: TGTGCCAGCAGCTTAAGGGCCGATTCTTACAATGAGCAGTTCTTC. This codes for CASSLRADSYNEQFF. The complete variable domain, with remaining parts taken from reference TRBV7-3 and TRBJ2-1, reads GAGVSQTPSNKVTEKGKYVELRCDPISGHTALYWYRQSLGQGPEFLIYFQGTGAADDSGLPNDRFFAVRPEGSVSTLKIQRTERGDSAVYLCASSLRADSYNEQFFGPGTRLTVL.